This paragraph reports one TCR beta chain. Which antigen it targets is not known. Base qualities are not at hand, and no much larger clone is one base apart. This sample stems from a study of blood T cell repertoires in COVID-19 (dated by TCRdb to 2018 to 2021). About the study as a whole: Samples covering the acute and convalescent phases of COVID-19 were provided by collaborators in the United States, Italy and Spain. The prospective study material was composed of cDNA or gDNA derived from T cells, B-cell-depleted T cells, or PBMCs. Subjects who had been exposed to COVID-19, were actively infected with it, or had recovered from it provided the deeply sampled blood TCRbeta repertoires that made up the dataset. The repertoires were made available in a free public database intended to serve as a resource for research on the immune response to SARS-CoV-2. Samples were obtained from the ongoing ImmuneRACE study (first 160 participants) and from some 1,200 subjects provided by 6 global collaborators. Sample metadata almost always included a de-identified subject ID, COVID-19 status, age in years and sex. Where available, HLA class I and class II types were obtained from metadata supplied by the sample provider rather than from assay-based typing. Here is what the overall study found, with its caveats: How much clinical and demographic metadata was included differed by source and by participant, and the metadata was provided uncurated.

Whole blood was collected in K2EDTA tubes by collaborating institutions according to the institutions' own protocols. Collaborator samples were shipped for TCRbeta analysis as frozen whole blood, isolated PBMCs, or DNA extracted from either sample type. The germline V gene provides CDR1 KGHSH and CDR2 LQKENI. From the cysteine through the phenylalanine, the CDR3 covers 16 amino acids. Just CDR3 DNA is preserved here, 48 bases in frame from base 1. V drops 6 bases and J drops 1 base, leaving 15 bases in between. The immunoSEQ Assay, a bias-controlled multiplex PCR, was used to amplify TCRbeta CDR3 regions from genomic DNA. Turning to the authors' computational methods: The number of nucleated cells in each sample was estimated by amplification of reference gene primers within the assay. To quantify the absolute abundance of each unique TCRbeta CDR3 rearrangement, sequence reads were collapsed and filtered. For each sample, productive Simpson clonality was calculated as the square root of Simpson's diversity index over productive rearrangements. In its TCRdb copy, this immuneACCESS table keeps in-frame sequences only and misses some clones. Where compared with another copy, unresolved V genes explain less than half of these, and the others have no known cause. That table is the source of V, J and clone size, and D and trimming were worked out from the DNA. This sample lists fewer than 50,000 clones; approximately 87% were detected once. Approximately 12% of the sample is in the top ten clones.

Sequencing used peripheral blood. Recombination connected TRBV18 to TRBJ2-2; the D gene is possibly TRBD2, with 5 bases matching. The receptor comes from a human donor in a cohort sampled during active COVID-19. The CDR3 region has the sequence CASSPPGSLNTGELFF. The sequenced DNA: TGTGCCAGCTCCCCTCCGGGGAGCCTGAACACCGGGGAGCTGTTTTTT. The CDR3, completed at both ends by the reference TRBV18 and TRBJ2-2 genes, gives the full variable domain NAGVMQNPRHLVRRRGQEARLRCSPMKGHSHVYWYRQLPEEGLKFMVYLQKENIIDESGMPKERFSAEFPKEGPSILRIQQVVRGDSAAYFCASSPPGSLNTGELFFGEGSRLTVL.